This entry describes one T cell receptor beta chain. The data were obtained in a study of sequential checkpoint blockade in melanoma. Sample treatment: randomized to nivolumab then ipilimumab (arm A) or the reverse (arm B). No patient had prior DNA-damaging chemotherapy. Data came from immunoSEQ multiplex PCR; TCRdb stores just in-frame clones and leaves some out. The table includes 18,000 or so clones, 55% to 80% detected once. V was shortened by 5 bases and J by 8 bases, with 24 bases between the two germline ends. The germline V gene encodes CDR1 SQVTM and CDR2 ANQGSEA. There are 15 residues in the CDR3.

The chain employs TRBV29-1 and TRBJ1-2, with TRBD1 as a possible D gene (5 bases). Sequences were derived from CD8+ T cells sorted from blood (inferred from file names), sampled from a patient given nivolumab and ipilimumab in sequence. The sequence was collected from a human donor with melanoma. The CDR3 DNA sequence: TGCAGCGTTAACAACCACAGGACGGTGACGGACGGCTACACCTTC. Its protein is CSVNNHRTVTDGYTF.